This entry lists 11 T cell receptor beta chains sequenced from one sample in a study of patients and donors after allogeneic stem cell transplantation. TCRdb re-called the RT-PCR reads with MiXCR, one entry per CDR3 protein. Found here are roughly 940,000 distinct CDR3 sequences, roughly 18% of them singletons; the top ten hold approximately 5.9%. The sample comprised blood, either unsorted or a sorted T cell fraction (not recorded which). These TCRs come from a human donor who was either an allogeneic HSCT recipient or a stem cell or donor lymphocyte infusion donor (not recorded which). It is not recorded whose cells these are; they may come from a transplant donor.

This chain uses TRBV23-1 with TRBJ1-1; 10 nucleotides match TRBD1. TRBV23-1 is identified as an open reading frame with a role that is uncertain. Trimming cost V 8 bases and J 3 bases; bases outside gene matches: 9. This CDR3 has 15 amino acids. The CDR3 spells CASYNLTGGYTEAFF. CDR3 DNA sequence: TGCGCCAGCTATAACCTGACAGGGGGCTACACTGAAGCTTTCTTT.

This clonotype was counted only a few times. V gene TRBV4-2 combines with J gene TRBJ1-6; D unresolved. With 3 bases removed from V and 7 bases from J, the gap between germline ends came to 7 bases. Germline loops: CDR1 LGHNA, CDR2 YNFKEQ. This CDR3 is built from 13 residues. CDR3 protein: CASSQETNSPLHF. The CDR3 nucleotides are TGTGCCAGCAGCCAGGAGACGAATTCACCCCTCCACTTT.

The chain has TRBV19 and TRBJ1-5; D perhaps matches TRBD1 (6 bases). Germline loops: CDR1 LNHDA, CDR2 SQIVND (reference sequence). The CDR3 is made up of 14 amino acids. The V and J ends lost 10 bases and 6 bases respectively, with 19 bases between them. The CDR3 sequence: CATAAARGPQPQHF. The CDR3, as DNA: TGTGCCACCGCAGCCGCTCGGGGGCCTCAGCCCCAGCATTTT. Using reference TRBV19 and TRBJ1-5 for the parts outside the CDR3, the full variable domain is DGGITQSPKYLFRKEGQNVTLSCEQNLNHDAMYWYRQDPGQGLRLIYYSQIVNDFQKGDIAEGYSVSREKKESFPLTVTSAQKNPTAFYLCATAAARGPQPQHFGDGTRLSIL.

This clonotype has at least ten counts. CDR3 DNA: TGCAGCGTTCGTTCGTCCATGAACACTGAAGCTTTCTTT. It specifies CSVRSSMNTEAFF. The chain uses TRBV29-1 and TRBJ1-1; D call uncertain. Germline V gives CDR1 SQVTM, CDR2 ANQGSEA. This CDR3 comprises 13 residues. Trimming pared 5 bases from V and 0 bases from J, leaving 10 bases between. The whole variable domain, filled in from reference TRBV29-1 and TRBJ1-1, reads SAVISQKPSRDICQRGTSLTIQCQVDSQVTMMFWYRQQPGQSLTLIATANQGSEATYESGFVIDKFPISRPNLTFSTLTVSNMSPEDSSIYLCSVRSSMNTEAFFGQGTRLTVV.

Of note for this clonotype: Without the conserved terminal phenylalanine or tryptophan, this CDR3 likely stems from a read error. The V gene is TRBV12-3 or TRBV12-4, the J gene TRBJ1-2, with 7 nucleotides matching TRBD1. CDR3 size: 13 residues. Losses at the gene ends were 5 bases for V and 4 bases for J; bases not matched to a gene: 4. The CDR3 sequence is CASSPGTAYGYTL. Here the CDR3 DNA reads TGTGCCAGCAGTCCGGGGACAGCCTATGGCTACACCCTC.

The J gene is TRBJ2-2, the V gene TRBV12-3 or TRBV12-4, with D uncertain. V was pared by 5 bases and J by 4 bases, with 14 bases between. The CDR3 runs to 15 residues. The CDR3 DNA sequence: TGTGCCAGCAGTGGAAAGAACGCGGTCACCGGGGAGCTGTTTTTT. This encodes CASSGKNAVTGELFF.

The sample holds a few counts of this clonotype. J is TRBJ1-5 and V is TRBV20-1; weak D call: TRBD1 (6 bases). The V gene's germline CDR1 is DFQATT and CDR2 SNEGSKA (reference sequence). V was trimmed by 3 bases and J by 3 bases, leaving 15 bases between them. The CDR3 runs 15 residues. The CDR3 loop reads CSARGHPNVNQPQHF. The CDR3 bases are TGCAGTGCTAGGGGACACCCGAACGTCAATCAGCCCCAGCATTTT.

The J gene is TRBJ2-3, the V gene TRBV11-2; 8 bases line up with TRBD2. The junction had 16 bases not matched to a gene; V was cut back by 5 bases and J by 3 bases. The germline V gene encodes CDR1 SGHAT and CDR2 FQNNGV. The CDR3 extends over 18 amino acids. CDR3: CASSREGWSGRGTDTQYF. In nucleotides, the CDR3 is TGTGCCAGCAGCCGAGAGGGTTGGAGCGGGAGAGGTACAGATACGCAGTATTTT.

This clonotype has only a few counts. In DNA form, the CDR3 reads TGCAGCGTCCCCGCGGGGTTACCTAACTATGGCTACACCTTC. Residues: CSVPAGLPNYGYTF. The genes are TRBV29-1 and TRBJ1-2; D gene uncertain. The CDR3 runs 14 residues. The V and J ends lost 6 bases and 0 bases respectively, with 14 bases between them. Germline lookup yields CDR1 SQVTM and CDR2 ANQGSEA.

This clonotype was observed many times. The chain links TRBV12-3 or TRBV12-4 to TRBJ2-6, with D perhaps TRBD2 (6 bases). V was pared by 4 bases and J by 2 bases, with 6 bases between. This CDR3 comprises 14 residues. The CDR3 DNA is TGTGCCAGCAGTTGGGGGGCTGGGGCCAACGTCCTGACTTTC. Encoded protein: CASSWGAGANVLTF.

This clonotype turned up a few times. J is TRBJ2-1 and V is TRBV12-3 or TRBV12-4; D is tentatively TRBD1 or TRBD2 (5 bases each). This CDR3 has 13 residues. V was clipped by 4 bases and J by 9 bases, with 13 bases between them. In DNA, the CDR3 is TGTGCCAGCAGTTCGGGGCCTCAGCGTGAGCAGTTCTTC. It is translated as CASSSGPQREQFF.